One and the same sample provided the 26 T cell receptor beta chains below, sequenced in a study of blood T cell repertoires in COVID-19 (dated by TCRdb to 2019 to 2021). Preparation of the library involved the immunoSEQ multiplex PCR assay. This immuneACCESS table, as held by TCRdb, lists in-frame sequences with V and J called but not all clones. Of the missing ones, under half trace to an unresolved V gene in checked studies; the others have no known cause. This sample lists some 180,000 clones; about 80% were detected once. Clones ranked in the top ten supply about 5% of the sample. The sequencing sample was made of PBMCs or T cells enriched from blood (not recorded which). The origin of the receptors is a woman aged 60-75 years with acute COVID-19.

V is TRBV21-1 and J is TRBJ2-5; the table's D call of TRBD1 was not tested on the DNA. TRBV21-1 counts as a pseudogene. The CDR3 length is 16 residues. The CDR3 sequence: CASSTNIRQVQETQYF. Here the CDR3 DNA reads TGTGCCAGCAGCACAAATATCCGACAGGTTCAAGAGACCCAGTACTTC.

This chain links TRBV19 with TRBJ2-5; 14 bases match TRBD2. The CDR3 loop spans 16 amino acids. CDR1 is LNHDA, CDR2 SQIVND, per germline (reference sequence). After removal of 10 bases from V and 7 bases from J, the junction contained 14 bases not matched to a gene. The chain's CDR3 is CATTFGTSGSGGTQYF. CDR3 nucleotides: TGTGCCACTACATTCGGGACTAGCGGGAGTGGTGGGACCCAGTACTTC.

The chain links TRBV19 to TRBJ2-5, with D maybe TRBD1 (6 bases). This CDR3 has 17 residues. Trimming took off 5 bases at V and 2 bases at J, with 21 bases between the two ends. Per germline, CDR1 LNHDA and CDR2 SQIVND (reference sequence). This chain's CDR3 is CASSFTPGTTPQETQYF. The CDR3 region has the DNA TGTGCCAGTAGTTTCACCCCCGGGACAACACCACAAGAGACCCAGTACTTC.

The gene calls are TRBV27 and TRBJ1-1; D is unclear. CDR1 MNHEY and CDR2 SMNVEV come from the germline V gene (reference sequence). CDR3 size: 15 residues. V was cut by 6 bases and J by 5 bases, with 19 bases left in between. CDR3 region: CASSWVERVGTEAFF. In DNA, the CDR3 is TGTGCCAGCAGCTGGGTGGAGAGGGTCGGAACTGAAGCTTTCTTT.

V gene TRBV7-2 combines with J gene TRBJ2-1; 8 positions agree with TRBD2. The CDR3 is 16 residues long. Germline CDR1 is SGHTA and CDR2 is FQGNSA. V was pared by 5 bases and J by 2 bases, with 8 bases of the junction left unmatched. The DNA of the CDR3 is TGTGCCAGCAGCCCCGGACTAGCTGAAACCTACAATGAGCAGTTCTTC. Its translation is CASSPGLAETYNEQFF. Full variable domain (outside the CDR3, taken from reference TRBV7-2 and TRBJ2-1): GAGVSQSPSNKVTEKGKDVELRCDPISGHTALYWYRQSLGQGLEFLIYFQGNSAPDKSGLPSDRFSAERTGGSVSTLTIQRTQQEDSAVYLCASSPGLAETYNEQFFGPGTRLTVL.

This clone was seen just once. The chain couples TRBV6-5 to TRBJ1-1; no firm D call. V shed 6 bases and J shed 5 bases, with 13 bases lying between them. The CDR3 runs to 13 residues. The germline V gene encodes CDR1 MNHEY and CDR2 SVGAGI. The CDR3 loop reads CASSTLEGTEAFF. CDR3 nucleotide sequence: TGTGCCAGCAGCACTCTTGAGGGAACTGAAGCTTTCTTT.

The chain joins TRBV28 to TRBJ1-2, with 11 positions matching TRBD1. Germline assignment: CDR1 MDHEN and CDR2 SYDVKM. Trimming cost V 3 bases and J 3 bases; bases outside gene matches: 3. The CDR3 totals 15 residues. CDR3 nucleotides: TGTGCCAGCAGTTTTGGGGGACAGGGGGACTATGGCTACACCTTC. This encodes CASSFGGQGDYGYTF.

This clone was detected a few times. The chain joins TRBV18 to TRBJ1-3; D perhaps matches TRBD1 (5 bases). The V gene lost 3 bases and the J gene lost 0 bases, with 9 bases spanning the gap. The CDR3 runs to 15 residues. Germline CDR1 KGHSH, CDR2 LQKENI. The CDR3 DNA follows: TGTGCCAGCTCACCGACAGCAAGCTCTGGAAACACCATATATTTT. Its translation: CASSPTASSGNTIYF.

The chain is built from TRBV11-3 and TRBJ2-2, with TRBD1 matching 8 bases. J was trimmed by 7 bases and V by 3 bases; bases with no gene match: 1. The germline V gene encodes CDR1 SGHNT and CDR2 YENEEA. This CDR3 spans 13 amino acids. CDR3 coding DNA: TGTGCCAGCAGCTTGACAGGGGTCGGGGAGCTGTTTTTT. It specifies CASSLTGVGELFF.

The rearrangement joins TRBV15 to TRBJ2-2; D unclear. The CDR3 extends over 16 amino acids. The V end lost 1 base, the J end lost 0 bases, and 9 bases lay between the germline ends. CDR1 and CDR2 (germline): LNHNV, YYDKDF (reference sequence). The CDR3 DNA is TGTGCCACCAGCAGAGGAGGTTTCTCGAACACCGGGGAGCTGTTTTTT. Translation: CATSRGGFSNTGELFF.

The CDR3 spells CASSVGRGTQPQHF. The CDR3 DNA reads as TGTGCCAGCAGCGTAGGCAGGGGGACTCAGCCCCAGCATTTT. The chain combines TRBV9 with TRBJ1-5; 7 bases agree with TRBD1. The CDR3 sequence is 14 residues long. V trimming: 0 bases; J trimming: 6 bases; junction bases outside the gene matches: 3. In germline, CDR1 is SGDLS, CDR2 YYNGEE.

V and J are TRBV18 and TRBJ1-2; 8 bases are shared with TRBD1. This CDR3 comprises 13 residues. V lost 4 bases to trimming and J lost 4 bases; unmatched junction nucleotides: 2. Germline-derived CDR1 and CDR2 are KGHSH and LQKENI. CDR3 DNA: TGTGCCAGCTCACTTGACAGGGGCTATGGCTACACCTTC. Protein product: CASSLDRGYGYTF.

The gene calls are TRBV5-8 and TRBJ2-7; no clear D gene. The CDR3 is 11 residues long. Germline V lookup: CDR1 SGHTS, CDR2 YDEGEE. Trimming took off 4 bases at V and 5 bases at J, with 7 bases between the two ends. The DNA of the CDR3 is TGTGCCAGCAGCCAACAGCACGAGCAGTACGTC. Protein sequence: CASSQQHEQYV.

DNA of the CDR3: TGTGCCAGCAGCATTGGAGGGTTTAGGTCGGAGACCCAGTACTTC. Translating it yields CASSIGGFRSETQYF. The chain has TRBV7-2 and TRBJ2-5; D perhaps matches TRBD2 (6 bases). The CDR3 sequence is 15 residues long. Germline V gene lookup returns CDR1 SGHTA and CDR2 FQGNSA. Trimming took 5 bases from V and 5 from J, leaving 18 bases between them.

The rearrangement joins TRBV19 to TRBJ1-1, with TRBD1 as a possible D gene (5 bases). The length of the CDR3 is 13 residues. Per germline, CDR1 LNHDA and CDR2 SQIVND (reference sequence). V lost 3 bases and J lost 1, with 6 bases in between. CDR3 in DNA: TGTGCCAGTAGTATTACAGGGAACACTGAAGCTTTCTTT. It translates to CASSITGNTEAFF.

This clone was counted a few times. The chain carries TRBV11-2 and TRBJ2-7, with D possibly TRBD1 on 6 matching bases. The CDR3 extends over 15 amino acids. CDR1 is SGHAT, CDR2 FQNNGV, per germline. V lost 4 bases and J 1 base, leaving 14 bases between the germline ends. The CDR3 coding sequence is TGTGCCAGCAGCTCCCTCCGGGACAAATCCTACGAGCAGTACTTC. Translated: CASSSLRDKSYEQYF.

The CDR3 here is CASRETSGLVATQYF. Here the CDR3 DNA reads TGTGCCAGCAGGGAAACTAGCGGCCTAGTGGCTACGCAGTATTTT. The V and J genes are TRBV2 and TRBJ2-3, with 8 bases identical to TRBD2. The CDR3 is 15 residues long. V lost 6 bases to trimming and J lost 8 bases; unmatched junction nucleotides: 13. Germline CDR1 SNHLY, CDR2 FYNNEI.

The chain joins TRBV7-8 to TRBJ2-2; no reliable D call. Per germline, CDR1 SGHVS and CDR2 FQNEAQ. This CDR3 contains 12 residues. V dropped 5 bases and J dropped 4 bases, with 5 bases sitting between them. CDR3 residues: CASSPSTGELFF. The CDR3 DNA reads as TGTGCCAGCAGCCCTTCCACCGGGGAGCTGTTTTTT.

This rearrangement joins TRBV5-4 to TRBJ1-2; 11 positions agree with TRBD1. The J segment lost 6 bases and the V segment lost 1 base, leaving 5 bases of the junction unmatched. The CDR3 extends over 15 amino acids. CDR1 SGHNT and CDR2 YYREEE come from the germline V gene (reference sequence). CDR3 bases: TGTGCCAGCAGCTTGCCCGGGGACAGGGGGGATGGCTACACCTTC. This gives the protein CASSLPGDRGDGYTF.

This clone was seen just once. This sample includes further DNA sequences coding for the same CDR3. The rearrangement joins TRBV5-1 to TRBJ1-5, with 8 positions matching TRBD1. The germline CDR1 and CDR2 sequences are SGHRS and YFSETQ. The CDR3 is 14 residues long. Germline trimming cut 4 bases from V and 4 bases from J; bases unmatched to any gene: 4. The CDR3 reads CASSPGQGNQPQHF. The CDR3 bases are TGCGCCAGCAGCCCCGGACAGGGAAATCAGCCCCAGCATTTT. The full variable domain, completed using reference TRBV5-1 and TRBJ1-5, is KAGVTQTPRYLIKTRGQQVTLSCSPISGHRSVSWYQQTPGQGLQFLFEYFSETQRNKGNFPGRFSGRQFSNSRSEMNVSTLELGDSALYLCASSPGQGNQPQHFGDGTRLSIL.

V is TRBV30 and J is TRBJ2-7; D is perhaps TRBD2 (6 bases). The CDR3 totals 14 residues. CDR1 GTSNPN and CDR2 SVGIG come from the germline V gene (reference sequence). The V end was cut by 2 bases, the J end by 5 bases, with 16 bases between. The DNA of the CDR3 is TGTGCCTGGAGTCTCGGCGGGAAGACGAACGAGCAGTACTTC. Its translation: CAWSLGGKTNEQYF.

The rearrangement uses TRBV25-1 and TRBJ2-5; 7 bases map to TRBD1. The CDR3 sequence is 14 residues long. Germline CDR1 is MGHDK and CDR2 is SYGVNS. V gave up 1 base and J gave up 4 bases; unmatched junction bases: 3. This CDR3 reads CASSELTGRETQYF. The DNA for the CDR3 is TGTGCCAGCAGTGAATTGACAGGGCGAGAGACCCAGTACTTC.

The rearrangement joins TRBV7-2 to TRBJ2-5; D unresolved. The CDR3 has 11 amino acids. Germline CDR1 is SGHTA and CDR2 is FQGNSA. Trimming removed 5 bases from V and 7 bases from J, with 8 bases in between. The CDR3 spells CASSPSRTQYF. The CDR3 DNA sequence: TGTGCCAGCAGCCCTAGTAGGACCCAGTACTTC.

This rearrangement joins TRBV7-2 to TRBJ1-5; a possible D gene is TRBD1 (5 bases). Trimming took off 3 bases at V and 3 bases at J, with 12 bases between the two ends. The CDR3 length is 15 residues. Germline V gives CDR1 SGHTA, CDR2 FQGNSA. This CDR3 is CASSFRNGHNQPQHF. CDR3 nucleotides: TGTGCCAGCAGCTTTCGGAATGGACACAATCAGCCCCAGCATTTT.

The chain employs TRBV6-5 and TRBJ1-5; no clear D gene. With 10 bases removed from V and 5 bases from J, the gap between germline ends came to 12 bases. Per germline, CDR1 MNHEY and CDR2 SVGAGI. This CDR3 spans 12 amino acids. CDR3 in DNA: TGTGCCACCTCCCGGAGGGATCAGCCCCAGCATTTT. Amino acids: CATSRRDQPQHF.

J is TRBJ2-2 and V is TRBV20-1; the match to TRBD1 covers 7 bases. The CDR3 sequence is 14 residues long. In germline, CDR1 is DFQATT, CDR2 SNEGSKA (reference sequence). The V and J ends lost 3 bases and 2 bases, in that order; junction bases with no gene match: 3. CDR3 in amino acids: CSASTGANTGELFF. The CDR3 DNA is TGCAGTGCTAGTACAGGGGCTAACACCGGGGAGCTGTTTTTT.